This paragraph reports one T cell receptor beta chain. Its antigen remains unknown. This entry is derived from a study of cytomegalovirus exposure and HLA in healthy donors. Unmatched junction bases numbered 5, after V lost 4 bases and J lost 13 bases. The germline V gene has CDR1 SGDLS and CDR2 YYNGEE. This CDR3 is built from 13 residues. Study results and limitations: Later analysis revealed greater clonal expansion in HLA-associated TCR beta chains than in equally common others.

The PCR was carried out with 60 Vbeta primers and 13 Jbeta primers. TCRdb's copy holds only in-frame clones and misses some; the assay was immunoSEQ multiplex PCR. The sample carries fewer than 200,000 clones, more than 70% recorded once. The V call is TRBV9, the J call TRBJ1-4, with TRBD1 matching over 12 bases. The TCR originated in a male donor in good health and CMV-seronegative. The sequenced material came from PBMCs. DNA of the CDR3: TGTGCCAGCAGCCCGGGACAGGGGGCTGGACTGTTTTTT. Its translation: CASSPGQGAGLFF.